This T cell receptor (beta chain) was identified during a study of T cells after posttransplantation cyclophosphamide. The sample holds many counts of this clone. This table comes from immunoSEQ multiplex PCR, and its TCRdb copy is limited to in-frame clones, with some not included. Singletons are absent from the sample, which has 40,000 to 45,000 clones. Trimming took 5 bases from V and 11 from J, leaving 21 bases between them. The germline gives CDR1 MNHNY, CDR2 SVGAGI (reference sequence). This CDR3 contains 14 residues. The sample comprised PBMCs. This receptor was taken from a man between 35 and 55 years old in good health, CMV-negative, and a related stem cell transplant donor. This sequence joins TRBV6-6 and TRBJ1-1; D ambiguous. CDR3 protein: CASSKPSTGAGAFF. CDR3 DNA: TGTGCCAGCAGTAAACCTTCGACTGGTGCGGGGGCTTTCTTT.